This T cell receptor (beta chain) was found in a study of blood T cell repertoires in COVID-19. Study at large: The United States, Italy and Spain provided the acute and convalescent COVID-19 samples. In each case, the material was cDNA or gDNA derived from T cells, B-cell-depleted T cells, or PBMCs.

Per the study methods: Reference gene primer amplification yielded estimated nucleated cell counts. Using immunoSEQ multiplex PCR, the repertoire was profiled, and TCRdb retains in-frame clones only, with some absent. From that table come the V and J calls and clone size; the DNA was used to work out D and trimming. The sample comprises about 45,000 clones, 77% of which are singletons, and about 26% rests with the top ten. The V gene's germline CDR1 is LNHDA and CDR2 SQIVND (reference sequence). V dropped 7 bases and J dropped 4; count of bases not matched to a gene: 13. The CDR3 is 15 amino acids. The sequence was collected from a woman in her seventies with acute or convalescent COVID-19. This rearrangement joins TRBV19 to TRBJ2-7; 7 bases fit TRBD1. The sequencing input was peripheral blood. The CDR3 loop is CASTQTGVRVYEQYF. The CDR3 DNA follows: TGTGCCAGTACCCAAACAGGGGTACGGGTATACGAGCAGTACTTC.